This T cell receptor beta chain was captured by sequencing in a study of CD8+CD57+ T cells in acquired aplastic anemia (dated by TCRdb to 2016 to 2019). A note on the overall study: DNA extracted from sorted CD4+ and CD8+ cells had a mean of about 3.2 ug, with a range of roughly 0.2 to 30 ug. Study-wide conclusions, independent of this receptor: Fewer than 30 CD8+ CDR3 sequences were found in both patients and controls but appeared to be highly expressed in patients and within the immunodominant clones of the patients. CD8+ Simpson's diversity did not differ significantly between patients and healthy controls (P=0.060).

In the study, sorted CD4+ and CD8+ blood T cells from patients with severe aplastic anemia and from healthy subjects underwent deep sequencing of TCR repertoires. Ficoll-Paque density gradient centrifugation was used to isolate peripheral blood mononuclear cells. Before DNA extraction, CD4+ and CD8+ T cells were sorted by FACS or by magnetic beads. As regards this clonotype: This clone's antigen is unknown. Base quality data are lacking; no much larger clone is found one base away.

TCR beta VDJ combination and CDR3 sequence profiling used genomic DNA as the template. TCR repertoire sequencing was run on an Illumina HiSeq 2000. Per the original workflow: TRBV/TRBJ rearrangement plots, CDR3 size and DJ length profiles, and Simpson's diversity index were used to assess repertoires. The immunodominant clone was defined as the most abundant DNA sequence in deep sequencing data. CDR3 amino acid sequences were checked for sharing across subjects and were also compared against the VDJdb database and published repertoires. Clones were called with MiXCR by TCRdb after fastp trimmed the public reads at Q25, and only in-frame beta chains were retained. CDR3 protein duplicates are merged, each entry listing the most common genes and DNA. TCRdb's processing, not the authors' own work, is the source of the V and J calls. Here the sample has approximately 270,000 distinct CDR3 sequences; 45% to 65% occur a single time. The top ten constitute 8% of the sample.

The germline V gene (reference sequence) supplies CDR1 LNHDA and CDR2 SQIVND. The CDR3 measures 17 amino acids from cysteine to phenylalanine. The CDR3 DNA has 51 bases and is translated from base 1. The junction carries 22 bases between V and J, which are trimmed by 9 bases and 4 bases respectively. Sequenced material: sorted CD4+, CD8+, or CD8+CD57+ T cells (not recorded which) from PBMCs. This TCR derives from a human donor with severe aplastic anemia or a healthy control (not recorded which). The chain was built from TRBV19 and TRBJ1-6, with the D gene call left open. The DNA sequence follows: TGTGCCAGCTCACCAGCCAGAGAGGTATCGTATAATTCACCCCTCCACTTT. This is translated as CASSPAREVSYNSPLHF.